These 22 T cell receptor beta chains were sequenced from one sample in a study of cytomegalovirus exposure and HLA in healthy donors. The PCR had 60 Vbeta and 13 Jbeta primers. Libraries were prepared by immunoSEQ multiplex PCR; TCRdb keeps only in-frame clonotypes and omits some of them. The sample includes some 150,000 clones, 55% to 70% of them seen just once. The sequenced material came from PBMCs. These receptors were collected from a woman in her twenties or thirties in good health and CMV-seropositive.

CDR3 region: CASSELSTYEQYF. As DNA, the CDR3 is TGTGCCAGCAGTGAATTGTCCACCTACGAGCAGTACTTC. V and J are TRBV6-1 and TRBJ2-7, with D unresolved. The CDR3 sequence is 13 residues long. Trimming shortened V by 2 bases and J by 2 bases, and 7 bases separated the two germline ends. Germline CDR1 reads MNHNS; CDR2 reads SASEGT.

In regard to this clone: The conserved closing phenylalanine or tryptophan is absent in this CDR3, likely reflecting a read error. CDR3 loop: CASRGQGQNEQYL. The CDR3 DNA sequence: TGTGCCAGCAGGGGACAGGGACAGAACGAGCAGTACCTC. The chain is built from TRBV6-1 and TRBJ2-7; 9 bases fit TRBD1. The CDR3 is 13 amino acids. Per the germline V gene, CDR1 is MNHNS and CDR2 is SASEGT. The V segment lost 6 bases and the J segment 5 bases; nucleotides outside the gene matches: 5.

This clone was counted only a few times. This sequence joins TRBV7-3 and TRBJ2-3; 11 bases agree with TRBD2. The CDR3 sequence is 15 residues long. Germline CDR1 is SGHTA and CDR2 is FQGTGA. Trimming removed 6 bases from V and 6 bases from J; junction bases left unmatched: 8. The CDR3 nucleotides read TGTGCCAGCAGTCTCGTAGCGGGGGGGCTCGATACGCAGTATTTT. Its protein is CASSLVAGGLDTQYF.

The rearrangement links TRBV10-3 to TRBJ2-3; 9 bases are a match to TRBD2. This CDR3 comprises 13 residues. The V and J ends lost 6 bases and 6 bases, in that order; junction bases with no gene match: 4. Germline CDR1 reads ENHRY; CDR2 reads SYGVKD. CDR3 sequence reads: CAIRRAGGDTQYF. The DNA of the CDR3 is TGTGCCATCAGGAGGGCGGGGGGGGATACGCAGTATTTT.

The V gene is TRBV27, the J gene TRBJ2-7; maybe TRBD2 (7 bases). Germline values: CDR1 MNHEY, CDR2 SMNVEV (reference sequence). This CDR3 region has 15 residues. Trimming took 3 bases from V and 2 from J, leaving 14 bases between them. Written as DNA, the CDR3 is TGTGCCAGCAGTTTTGGGGGGGCGCTTCCCTACGAGCAGTACTTC. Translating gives CASSFGGALPYEQYF.

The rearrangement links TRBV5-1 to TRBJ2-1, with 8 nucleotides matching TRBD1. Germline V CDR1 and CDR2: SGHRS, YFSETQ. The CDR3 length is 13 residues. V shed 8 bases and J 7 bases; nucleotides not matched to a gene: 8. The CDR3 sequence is CASQGAGGNEQFF. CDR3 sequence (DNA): TGCGCCAGTCAGGGGGCAGGGGGGAATGAGCAGTTCTTC.

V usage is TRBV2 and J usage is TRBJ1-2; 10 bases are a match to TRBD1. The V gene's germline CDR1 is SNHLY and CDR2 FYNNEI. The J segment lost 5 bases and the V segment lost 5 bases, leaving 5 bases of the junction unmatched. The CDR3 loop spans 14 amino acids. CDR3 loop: CASSPTGGAYGYTF. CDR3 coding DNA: TGTGCCAGCAGTCCGACAGGGGGCGCATATGGCTACACCTTC.

The CDR3 protein is CASSPWTSGTGEQFF. CDR3 coding DNA: TGTGCCAGCAGTCCCTGGACTAGCGGGACGGGTGAGCAGTTCTTC. The V call is TRBV27, the J call TRBJ2-1, with 12 nucleotides matching TRBD2. The junction had 8 bases not matched to a gene; V was cut back by 5 bases and J by 9 bases. Germline CDR1 and CDR2: MNHEY and SMNVEV (reference sequence). This CDR3 comprises 15 residues.

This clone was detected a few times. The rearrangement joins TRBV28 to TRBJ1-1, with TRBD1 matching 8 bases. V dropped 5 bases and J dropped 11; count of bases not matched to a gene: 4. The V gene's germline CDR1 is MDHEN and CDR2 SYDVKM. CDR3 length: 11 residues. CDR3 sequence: CASSRDRHAFF. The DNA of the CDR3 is TGTGCCAGCAGTAGGGACAGGCACGCTTTCTTT. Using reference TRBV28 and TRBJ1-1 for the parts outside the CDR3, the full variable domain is DVKVTQSSRYLVKRTGEKVFLECVQDMDHENMFWYRQDPGLGLRLIYFSYDVKMKEKGDIPEGYSVSREKKERFSLILESASTNQTSMYLCASSRDRHAFFGQGTRLTVV.

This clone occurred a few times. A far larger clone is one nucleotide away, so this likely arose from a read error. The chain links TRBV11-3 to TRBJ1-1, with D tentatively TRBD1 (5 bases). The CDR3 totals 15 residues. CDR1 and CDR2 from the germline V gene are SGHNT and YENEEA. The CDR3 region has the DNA TGTGCCAGCAGGTTAGATCTCACAGGGAACACTGAAGCTTTCTTT. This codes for CASRLDLTGNTEAFF.

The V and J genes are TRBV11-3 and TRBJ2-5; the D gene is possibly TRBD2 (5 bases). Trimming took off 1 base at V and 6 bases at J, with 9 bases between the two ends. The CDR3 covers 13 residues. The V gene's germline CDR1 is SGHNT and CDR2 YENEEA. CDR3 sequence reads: CASSLGGPKTQYF. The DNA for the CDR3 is TGTGCCAGCAGCTTAGGAGGGCCGAAGACCCAGTACTTC.

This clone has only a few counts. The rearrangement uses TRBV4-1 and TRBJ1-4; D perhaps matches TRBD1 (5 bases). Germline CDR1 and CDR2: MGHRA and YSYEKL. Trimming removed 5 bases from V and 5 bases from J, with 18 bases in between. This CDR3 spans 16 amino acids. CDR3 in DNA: TGCGCCAGCAGCTTTACACGGACACAACTGAATGAAAAACTGTTTTTT. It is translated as CASSFTRTQLNEKLFF.

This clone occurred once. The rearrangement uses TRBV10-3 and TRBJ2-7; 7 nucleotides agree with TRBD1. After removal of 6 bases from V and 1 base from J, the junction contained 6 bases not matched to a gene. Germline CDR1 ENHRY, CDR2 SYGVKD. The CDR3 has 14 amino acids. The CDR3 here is CAISTGTVSYEQYF. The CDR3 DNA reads TGTGCCATCAGCACCGGGACAGTTTCCTACGAGCAGTACTTC.

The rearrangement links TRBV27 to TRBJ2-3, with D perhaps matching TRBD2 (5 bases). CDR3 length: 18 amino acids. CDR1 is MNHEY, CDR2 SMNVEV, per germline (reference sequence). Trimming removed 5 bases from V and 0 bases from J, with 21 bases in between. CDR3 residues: CASSGGPRLGSSTDTQYF. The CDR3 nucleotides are TGTGCCAGCAGTGGAGGCCCCAGGCTAGGCTCTAGCACAGATACGCAGTATTTT.

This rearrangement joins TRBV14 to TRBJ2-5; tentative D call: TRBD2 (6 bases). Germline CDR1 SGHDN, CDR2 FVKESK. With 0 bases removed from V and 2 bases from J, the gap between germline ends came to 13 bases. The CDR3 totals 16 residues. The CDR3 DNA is TGTGCCAGCAGCCAAGAGATACTGGGACTTCAAGAGACCCAGTACTTC. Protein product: CASSQEILGLQETQYF.

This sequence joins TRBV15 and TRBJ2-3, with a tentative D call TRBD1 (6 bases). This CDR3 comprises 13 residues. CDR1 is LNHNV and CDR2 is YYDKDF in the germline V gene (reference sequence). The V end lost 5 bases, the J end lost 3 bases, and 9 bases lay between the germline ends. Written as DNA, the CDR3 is TGTGCCACCAGCCGAACAGGGACAGATACGCAGTATTTT. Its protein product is CATSRTGTDTQYF.

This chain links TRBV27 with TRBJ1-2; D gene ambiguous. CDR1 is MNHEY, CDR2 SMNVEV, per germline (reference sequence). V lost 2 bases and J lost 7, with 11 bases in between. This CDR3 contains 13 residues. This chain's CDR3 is CASSLNRFLGYTF. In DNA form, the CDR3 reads TGTGCCAGCAGTTTAAATCGGTTTCTTGGCTACACCTTC.

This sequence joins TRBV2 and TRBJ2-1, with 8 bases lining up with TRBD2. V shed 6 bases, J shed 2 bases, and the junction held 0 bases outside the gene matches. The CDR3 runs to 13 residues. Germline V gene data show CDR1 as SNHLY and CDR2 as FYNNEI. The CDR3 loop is CASRAGAYNEQFF. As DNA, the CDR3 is TGTGCCAGCAGAGCGGGGGCCTACAATGAGCAGTTCTTC. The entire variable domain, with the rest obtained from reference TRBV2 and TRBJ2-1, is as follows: EPEVTQTPSHQVTQMGQEVILRCVPISNHLYFYWYRQILGQKVEFLVSFYNNEISEKSEIFDDQFSVERPDGSNFTLKIRSTKLEDSAMYFCASRAGAYNEQFFGPGTRLTVL.

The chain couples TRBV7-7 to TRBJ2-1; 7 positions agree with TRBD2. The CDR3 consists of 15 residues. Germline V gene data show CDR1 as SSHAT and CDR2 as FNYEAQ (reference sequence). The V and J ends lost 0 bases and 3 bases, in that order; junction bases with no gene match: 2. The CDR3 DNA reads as TGTGCCAGCAGCTTAGCGGGGGGGGACTACAATGAGCAGTTCTTC. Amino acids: CASSLAGGDYNEQFF.

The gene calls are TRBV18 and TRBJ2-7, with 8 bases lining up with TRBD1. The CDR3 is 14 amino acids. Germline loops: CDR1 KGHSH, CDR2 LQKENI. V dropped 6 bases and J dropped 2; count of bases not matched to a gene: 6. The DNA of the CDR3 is TGTGCCAGCTCTCCCCGGACAGGGCCCTACGAGCAGTACTTC. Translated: CASSPRTGPYEQYF.

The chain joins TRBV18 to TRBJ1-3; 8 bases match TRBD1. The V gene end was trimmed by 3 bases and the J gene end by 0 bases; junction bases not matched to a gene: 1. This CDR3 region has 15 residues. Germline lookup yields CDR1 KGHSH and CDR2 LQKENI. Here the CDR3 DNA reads TGTGCCAGCTCACCCCAGGGGGCCTCTGGAAACACCATATATTTT. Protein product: CASSPQGASGNTIYF.

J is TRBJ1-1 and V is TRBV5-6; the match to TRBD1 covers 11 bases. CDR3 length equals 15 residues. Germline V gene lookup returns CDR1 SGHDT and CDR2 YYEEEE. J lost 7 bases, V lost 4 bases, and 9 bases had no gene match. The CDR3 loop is CASSGDRGFSGEAFF. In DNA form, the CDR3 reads TGTGCCAGCAGCGGGGACAGGGGGTTTTCGGGTGAAGCTTTCTTT.